The 9 T cell receptor beta chains below were found in one sample sequenced in a study of blood T cell repertoires in COVID-19. Generated by immunoSEQ multiplex PCR, the TCRdb table keeps only in-frame clones and is missing some. The sample has roughly 100,000 clones; about 86% are singletons. The sequenced sample was peripheral blood. These receptors originate from a human donor in a cohort sampled during active COVID-19.

DNA for the CDR3: TGCGCCAGCAGACGATCCGGGACTAGCTTCCTCAATGAGCAGTTCTTC. Translation gives CASRRSGTSFLNEQFF. The rearrangement uses TRBV5-1 and TRBJ2-1, with 9 bases aligning to TRBD2. CDR1 and CDR2 (germline): SGHRS, YFSETQ. The J segment lost 6 bases and the V segment lost 5 bases, leaving 12 bases of the junction unmatched. There are 16 residues in the CDR3.

The chain combines TRBV7-6 with TRBJ2-4; the match to TRBD2 covers 7 bases. The CDR3 sequence is 13 residues long. Looked up from germline, CDR1 is SGHVS and CDR2 is FNYEAQ. Losses at the gene ends were 0 bases for V and 7 bases for J; bases not matched to a gene: 0. CDR3 sequence reads: CASSLAGGNIQYF. The CDR3 bases are TGTGCCAGCAGCTTAGCGGGGGGGAACATTCAGTACTTC.

The J gene is TRBJ2-1, the V gene TRBV11-2; 7 bases are a match to TRBD1. Germline trimming cut 5 bases from V and 0 bases from J; bases unmatched to any gene: 10. CDR1 SGHAT and CDR2 FQNNGV come from the germline V gene. CDR3 size: 17 residues. CDR3 amino acids: CASSAQSGQSSYNEQFF. CDR3 in DNA: TGTGCCAGCAGCGCGCAGTCGGGACAGAGCTCCTACAATGAGCAGTTCTTC.

This CDR3 reads CASSQDLGTGGGNQPQHF. The CDR3 bases are TGTGCCAGCAGCCAAGACCTAGGGACAGGGGGGGGCAATCAGCCCCAGCATTTT. The V gene is TRBV14, the J gene TRBJ1-5; 11 positions match TRBD1. V was pared by 0 bases and J by 2 bases, with 6 bases of the junction left unmatched. The length of the CDR3 is 18 residues. The germline V gene has CDR1 SGHDN and CDR2 FVKESK.

This chain joins TRBV3-1 (or the pseudogene TRBV3-2) and TRBJ1-1; possibly TRBD1 for D (5 bases). CDR1 and CDR2 from the germline V gene are LGHDT and YNNKEL (reference sequence). CDR3 length: 15 residues. The V and J ends lost 1 base and 4 bases respectively, with 13 bases between them. The CDR3 nucleotides read TGTGCCAGCAGCCAAGGGGCGGGGAGGGGCACTGAAGCTTTCTTT. Encoded protein: CASSQGAGRGTEAFF.

This clone was seen only once. This chain connects TRBV5-1 to TRBJ2-5; 13 bases are shared with TRBD2. CDR1 and CDR2 from the germline V gene are SGHRS and YFSETQ. The CDR3 has 17 residues. After removal of 2 bases from V and 2 bases from J, the junction contained 6 bases not matched to a gene. The CDR3 DNA follows: TGCGCCAGCAGCTTAGGACTAGCGGGGGTCGTACAAGAGACCCAGTACTTC. Its protein is CASSLGLAGVVQETQYF. The whole variable domain, remainder taken from reference TRBV5-1 and TRBJ2-5, is KAGVTQTPRYLIKTRGQQVTLSCSPISGHRSVSWYQQTPGQGLQFLFEYFSETQRNKGNFPGRFSGRQFSNSRSEMNVSTLELGDSALYLCASSLGLAGVVQETQYFGPGTRLLVL.

This clone was observed a few times. The chain carries TRBV18 and TRBJ2-7, with a weak D call TRBD1 (8 bases). CDR1 is KGHSH and CDR2 is LQKENI in the germline V gene. V lost 6 bases and J 6 bases, leaving 18 bases between the germline ends. This CDR3 is built from 14 residues. CDR3 in amino acids: CASSRMTGEGEQYF. In DNA form, the CDR3 reads TGTGCCAGCTCCCGGATGACAGGGGAGGGCGAGCAGTACTTC.

The rearrangement uses TRBV12-5 and TRBJ1-1, with D maybe TRBD1 (5 bases). This CDR3 is 13 amino acids long. Looked up from germline, CDR1 is LGHNT and CDR2 is FRNRAP. The ends were cut back, 2 bases at V and 5 bases at J, with 9 bases in the middle. The CDR3 nucleotides are TGTGCTAGTGGTTTGTTGGGGGGAACTGAAGCTTTCTTT. Translated: CASGLLGGTEAFF.

The chain recombines TRBV27 with TRBJ2-7; the match to TRBD2 covers 11 bases. Trimming removed 0 bases from V and 5 bases from J; junction bases left unmatched: 3. The germline CDR1 and CDR2 sequences are MNHEY and SMNVEV (reference sequence). CDR3 size: 15 residues. CDR3: CASSLSTSGGDEQYF. CDR3 nucleotides: TGTGCCAGCAGTTTATCAACTAGCGGGGGCGACGAGCAGTACTTC.